The 13 T cell receptor beta chains below come from one sample, sequenced in a study of CD8 T cells in Susac syndrome. Reverse transcription of roughly 0.45 to 1 ug RNA used random hexamers. MiXCR was run by TCRdb on the immunoSEQ multiplex PCR reads, yielding one entry per CDR3 protein. The sample contains about 190,000 distinct CDR3 sequences, under 97% of which appear only once. Sample: CD4+ T cells from PBMCs. These receptors were taken from a human donor with Susac syndrome.

The chain recombines TRBV6-1 with TRBJ1-5; tentatively, D is TRBD1 (6 bases). This CDR3 has 14 residues. V lost 5 bases and J 9 bases, leaving 17 bases between the germline ends. CDR1 MNHNS and CDR2 SASEGT come from the germline V gene. CDR3 in DNA: TGTGCCAGCAGTACAGGGTTGGGAGGGAGGCCCCAGCATTTT. Translating gives CASSTGLGGRPQHF.

CDR3 DNA sequence: TGTGCCTGTGGGAATGGGGGCACTGAAGCTTTCTTT. It is translated as CACGNGGTEAFF. The J gene is TRBJ1-1, the V gene TRBV30; a possible D gene is TRBD1 (5 bases). Looked up from germline, CDR1 is GTSNPN and CDR2 is SVGIG (reference sequence). The CDR3 is made up of 12 amino acids. V lost 6 bases and J 4 bases, leaving 12 bases between the germline ends. The full variable domain, in which reference TRBV30 and TRBJ1-1 provide the parts outside the CDR3, is SQTIHQWPATLVQPVGSPLSLECTVEGTSNPNLYWYRQAAGRGLQLLFYSVGIGQISSEVPQNLSASRPQDRQFILSSKKLLLSDSGFYLCACGNGGTEAFFGQGTRLTVV.

CDR3 region: CASSVAPFAEAFF. In nucleotides, the CDR3 is TGTGCCAGCAGCGTAGCTCCTTTCGCTGAAGCTTTCTTT. The chain recombines TRBV9 with TRBJ1-1; D ambiguous. V shed 0 bases and J shed 6 bases, with 9 bases lying between them. The CDR3 extends over 13 amino acids. Germline CDR1 reads SGDLS; CDR2 reads YYNGEE.

The gene calls are TRBV3-1 and TRBJ1-2; possible D gene TRBD1, 5 bases. The CDR3 is 15 residues long. Germline loops: CDR1 LGHDT, CDR2 YNNKEL (reference sequence). V was trimmed by 6 bases and J by 3 bases, leaving 17 bases between them. For the CDR3, the DNA is TGTGCCAGCAGGCAGGGCCCCCCAAGGGACTATGGCTACACCTTC. Translated, it gives CASRQGPPRDYGYTF.

This rearrangement joins TRBV5-1 to TRBJ2-3; D ambiguous. The CDR3 sequence is 16 residues long. V shed 3 bases and J shed 2 bases, with 16 bases lying between them. Germline V CDR1 and CDR2: SGHRS, YFSETQ. DNA for the CDR3: TGCGCCAGCAGCTCAAGGCCGCCTCCCTCCACAGATACGCAGTATTTT. This translates into CASSSRPPPSTDTQYF.

V and J are TRBV15 and TRBJ1-2; D not certain. The CDR3 is 13 amino acids. The V gene lost 0 bases and the J gene lost 6 bases, with 8 bases spanning the gap. Germline V CDR1 and CDR2: LNHNV, YYDKDF (reference sequence). The CDR3: CATSRDRLDGYTF. The DNA for the CDR3 is TGTGCCACCAGCAGAGATCGGTTGGATGGCTACACCTTC. The variable domain in full, with the rest retrieved from reference TRBV15 and TRBJ1-2, is DAMVIQNPRYQVTQFGKPVTLSCSQTLNHNVMYWYQQKSSQAPKLLFHYYDKDFNNEADTPDNFQSRRPNTSFCFLDIRSPGLGDTAMYLCATSRDRLDGYTFGSGTRLTVV.

The rearrangement joins TRBV6-1 to TRBJ2-6; TRBD2 matches 8 bases. Germline CDR1 and CDR2: MNHNS and SASEGT. This CDR3 is 16 amino acids long. The trim removed 10 bases at V and 2 bases at J, leaving 10 bases unmatched. The CDR3 region is CATYGRGGAGANVLTF. The CDR3, as DNA: TGTGCCACTTACGGGAGGGGGGGAGCTGGGGCCAACGTCCTGACTTTC.

The CDR3 nucleotides are TGCAGCGTTGAAGAGGGGCGGGGGCGCGAGCAGTACTTC. Protein sequence: CSVEEGRGREQYF. The genes are TRBV29-1 and TRBJ2-7, with D tentatively TRBD2 (7 bases). The CDR3 loop spans 13 amino acids. CDR1 is SQVTM, CDR2 ANQGSEA, per germline. V lost 0 bases, J lost 6 bases, and 12 bases lay in between.

The CDR3 region has the DNA TGTGCCTGGAGTGTAACAGGGGGCTACGAGCAGTACTTC. It yields the protein CAWSVTGGYEQYF. The chain carries TRBV30 and TRBJ2-7; 8 bases agree with TRBD1. Looked up from germline, CDR1 is GTSNPN and CDR2 is SVGIG (reference sequence). The CDR3 length is 13 residues. V shed 0 bases and J 3 bases; nucleotides not matched to a gene: 1.

This sequence joins TRBV24-1 and TRBJ2-2, with D perhaps matching TRBD2 (5 bases). CDR3 length: 14 amino acids. Trimming removed 3 bases from V and 4 bases from J, with 8 bases in between. Germline assignment: CDR1 KGHDR and CDR2 SFDVKD. The DNA for the CDR3 is TGTGCCACCAGTGATCGGACTCCCACCGGGGAGCTGTTTTTT. Translated: CATSDRTPTGELFF.

J is TRBJ1-2 and V is TRBV30; D might be TRBD1 (5 bases). CDR3 length equals 14 residues. V was shortened by 0 bases and J by 4 bases, with 12 bases between the two germline ends. From germline, CDR1 is GTSNPN and CDR2 SVGIG (reference sequence). The DNA for the CDR3 is TGTGCCTGGAGTGTACCAGGGTTTGTCTATGGCTACACCTTC. Amino acid sequence: CAWSVPGFVYGYTF.

The chain employs TRBV28 and TRBJ2-3; D is undetermined. Trimming cost V 7 bases and J 1 base, with 21 bases left between them. The CDR3 covers 17 residues. Per the germline V gene, CDR1 is MDHEN and CDR2 is SYDVKM. The CDR3 is CASTPSPPDDGTDTQYF. CDR3 nucleotide sequence: TGTGCCAGCACCCCTTCCCCCCCCGACGACGGCACAGATACGCAGTATTTT.

This rearrangement joins TRBV12-3 or TRBV12-4 to TRBJ2-1; D gene uncertain. The V end was cut by 4 bases, the J end by 6 bases, with 10 bases between. This CDR3 contains 13 residues. CDR3 sequence: CASSSATVNEQFF. CDR3 bases: TGTGCCAGCAGTTCGGCCACTGTCAATGAGCAGTTCTTC.